Listed here is a single T cell receptor (beta chain). Its antigen remains unknown. From germline, CDR1 is SGHRS and CDR2 YFSETQ. The CDR3 is 17 amino acids. TCR beta cDNA was generated via 5'RACE template switching incorporating UMIs. TCRdb re-called the 5' RACE reads and catalogs CDR3 proteins one per entry, DNA excluded. This repertoire includes approximately 170,000 distinct CDR3 sequences. This specimen belongs to a study of T cells expressing NK-cell markers. Turning to the study itself: The TCR beta repertoires were obtained from sorted CD3+CD56+NKG2C+, CD3+CD56+NKG2C- and CD3+CD56-NKG2C+ T cells.

Study-wide results and limits: In a handful of donors, these clonotypes also led the CD3+CD56-NKG2C+ fraction. The dominant NKG2C+ clonotypes represented about 1.0-8% of CD8+ T cells in more than five donors.

V usage is TRBV5-1 and J usage is TRBJ2-1; TCRdb's D gene call, TRBD1, goes unchecked for lack of DNA. The sequenced sample consisted of blood T cells: a sorted CD56 or NKG2C T cell subset, CD4+ or CD8+ T cells, or bulk PBMC T cells (not recorded which). The source is a man between 18 and 69 years old in good health. This CDR3 is CASSLPRPRGSYNEQFF. Full variable domain (rest looked up from reference TRBV5-1 and TRBJ2-1): KAGVTQTPRYLIKTRGQQVTLSCSPISGHRSVSWYQQTPGQGLQFLFEYFSETQRNKGNFPGRFSGRQFSNSRSEMNVSTLELGDSALYLCASSLPRPRGSYNEQFFGPGTRLTVL.